This TCR beta chain was found in a study of control samples from healthy donors and cancer patients. TCRdb keeps only in-frame clones here, not all; method: immunoSEQ multiplex PCR. This table has approximately 210,000 clones, about 89% appearing once. Germline CDR1 reads SGHDN; CDR2 reads FVKESK. Trimming shortened V by 1 base and J by 7 bases, and 14 bases separated the two germline ends. The CDR3 sequence is 15 residues long. The receptor was isolated from a man aged 25 to 40 in good health. Material for sequencing was blood. The gene calls are TRBV14 and TRBJ2-1; the D gene could be TRBD1 or TRBD2 (5 bases each). Here the CDR3 DNA reads TGTGCCAGCAGCCAAGTGGTAGCCGGGACGAATGAGCAGTTCTTC. This codes for CASSQVVAGTNEQFF.